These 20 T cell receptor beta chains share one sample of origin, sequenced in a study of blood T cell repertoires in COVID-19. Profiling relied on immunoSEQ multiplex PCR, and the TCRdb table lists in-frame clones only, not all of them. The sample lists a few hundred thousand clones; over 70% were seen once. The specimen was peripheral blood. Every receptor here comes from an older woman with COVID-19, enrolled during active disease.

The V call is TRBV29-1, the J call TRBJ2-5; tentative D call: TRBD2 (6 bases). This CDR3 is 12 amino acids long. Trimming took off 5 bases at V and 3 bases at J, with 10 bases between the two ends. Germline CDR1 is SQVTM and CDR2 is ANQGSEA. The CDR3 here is CSVLGSKETQYF. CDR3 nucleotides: TGCAGCGTTCTCGGGAGCAAAGAGACCCAGTACTTC.

The CDR3 protein is CASSYVRFSGANVLTF. DNA of the CDR3: TGTGCCAGCAGTTACGTCCGTTTCTCTGGGGCCAACGTCCTGACTTTC. This rearrangement joins TRBV6-2 or TRBV6-3 to TRBJ2-6, with D unresolved. The CDR3 contains 16 residues. Germline CDR1 and CDR2: MNHEY and SVGEGT. V lost 2 bases and J lost 0, with 8 bases in between.

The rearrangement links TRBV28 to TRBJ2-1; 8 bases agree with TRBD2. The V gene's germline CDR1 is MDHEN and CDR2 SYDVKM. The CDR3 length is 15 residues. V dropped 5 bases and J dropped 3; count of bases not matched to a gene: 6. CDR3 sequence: CASSKVAGGYNEQFF. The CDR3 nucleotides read TGTGCCAGCAGTAAGGTCGCGGGAGGCTACAATGAGCAGTTCTTC.

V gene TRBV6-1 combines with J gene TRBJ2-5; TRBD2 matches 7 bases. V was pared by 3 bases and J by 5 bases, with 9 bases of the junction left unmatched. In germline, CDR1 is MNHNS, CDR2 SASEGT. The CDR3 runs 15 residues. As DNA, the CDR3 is TGTGCCAGCAGTGAGGTCCCAGCGGGAAGGGAGACCCAGTACTTC. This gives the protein CASSEVPAGRETQYF.

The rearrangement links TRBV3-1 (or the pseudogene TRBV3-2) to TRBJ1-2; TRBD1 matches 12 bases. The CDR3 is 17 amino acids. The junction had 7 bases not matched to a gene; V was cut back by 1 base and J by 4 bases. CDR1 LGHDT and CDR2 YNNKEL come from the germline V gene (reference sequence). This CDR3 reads CASSQAWGQGAGYGYTF. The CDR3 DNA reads TGTGCCAGCAGCCAAGCGTGGGGACAGGGGGCCGGCTATGGCTACACCTTC.

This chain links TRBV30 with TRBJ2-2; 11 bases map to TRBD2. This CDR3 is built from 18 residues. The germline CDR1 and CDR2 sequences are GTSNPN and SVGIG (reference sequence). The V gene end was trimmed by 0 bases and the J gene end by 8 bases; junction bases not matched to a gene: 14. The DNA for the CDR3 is TGTGCCTGGAGTGTAATGTCTAGCGGGAGGACGAGGGCAGGGGAGCTGTTTTTT. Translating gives CAWSVMSSGRTRAGELFF.

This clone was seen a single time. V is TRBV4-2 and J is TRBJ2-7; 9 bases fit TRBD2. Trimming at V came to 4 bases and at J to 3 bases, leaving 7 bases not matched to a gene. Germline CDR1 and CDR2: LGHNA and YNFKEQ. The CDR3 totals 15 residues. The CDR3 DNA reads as TGTGCCAGCAGCCTCGTAGCGGGAGAAGACTACGAGCAGTACTTC. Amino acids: CASSLVAGEDYEQYF.

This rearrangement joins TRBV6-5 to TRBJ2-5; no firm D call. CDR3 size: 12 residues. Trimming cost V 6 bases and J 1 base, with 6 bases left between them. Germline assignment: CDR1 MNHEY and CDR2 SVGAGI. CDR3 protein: CASRRSQETQYF. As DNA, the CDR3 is TGTGCCAGCAGGAGGAGCCAAGAGACCCAGTACTTC.

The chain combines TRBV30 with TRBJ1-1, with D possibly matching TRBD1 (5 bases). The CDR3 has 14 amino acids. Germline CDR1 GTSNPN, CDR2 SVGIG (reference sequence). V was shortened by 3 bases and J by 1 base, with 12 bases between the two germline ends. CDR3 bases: TGTGCCTGGAGGAAACAGGTCCCGAACACTGAAGCTTTCTTT. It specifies CAWRKQVPNTEAFF.

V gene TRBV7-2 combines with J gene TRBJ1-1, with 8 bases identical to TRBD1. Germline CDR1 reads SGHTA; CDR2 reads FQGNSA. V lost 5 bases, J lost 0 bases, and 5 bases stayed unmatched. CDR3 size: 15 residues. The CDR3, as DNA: TGTGCCAGCAGCCCTAGACAGGGGTTGAACACTGAAGCTTTCTTT. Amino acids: CASSPRQGLNTEAFF.

The CDR3 loop is CASSLDWGRTYEQYF. CDR3 coding DNA: TGTGCCAGCAGCTTAGATTGGGGGAGGACCTACGAGCAGTACTTC. J is TRBJ2-7 and V is TRBV11-2; D is possibly TRBD2 (6 bases). Germline values: CDR1 SGHAT, CDR2 FQNNGV. The V end was cut by 0 bases, the J end by 2 bases, with 11 bases between. This CDR3 contains 15 residues.

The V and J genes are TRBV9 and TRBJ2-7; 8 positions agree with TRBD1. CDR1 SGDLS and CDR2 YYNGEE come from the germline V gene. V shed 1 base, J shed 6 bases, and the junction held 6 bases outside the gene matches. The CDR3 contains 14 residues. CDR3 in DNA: TGTGCCAGCAGCGTACAGGCAGGGGGCACCGAGCAGTACTTC. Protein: CASSVQAGGTEQYF.

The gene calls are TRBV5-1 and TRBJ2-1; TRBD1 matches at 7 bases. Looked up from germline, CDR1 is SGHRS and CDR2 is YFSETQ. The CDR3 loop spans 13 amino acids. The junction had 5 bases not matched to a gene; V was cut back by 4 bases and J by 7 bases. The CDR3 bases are TGCGCCAGCAGCATAAGACAGGGTAATGAGCAGTTCTTC. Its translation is CASSIRQGNEQFF.

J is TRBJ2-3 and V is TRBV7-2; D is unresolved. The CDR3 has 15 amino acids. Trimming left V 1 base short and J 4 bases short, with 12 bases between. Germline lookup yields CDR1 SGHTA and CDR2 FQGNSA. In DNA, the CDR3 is TGTGCCAGCAGCTTAGATCTAGGATTTGCAGATACGCAGTATTTT. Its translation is CASSLDLGFADTQYF.

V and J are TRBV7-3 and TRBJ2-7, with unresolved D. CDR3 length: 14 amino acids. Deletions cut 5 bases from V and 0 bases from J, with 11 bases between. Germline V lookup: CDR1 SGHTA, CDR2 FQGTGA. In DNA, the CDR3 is TGTGCCAGCAGCGATCCCGGGTCCTCCTACGAGCAGTACTTC. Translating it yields CASSDPGSSYEQYF.

The CDR3 region has the DNA TGTGCCAGCAGTAAGATGGACAGGGAGGCTTTCTTT. Its translation is CASSKMDREAFF. The V and J genes are TRBV28 and TRBJ1-1; 8 bases are a match to TRBD1. Germline CDR1 MDHEN, CDR2 SYDVKM. The J segment lost 11 bases and the V segment lost 5 bases, leaving 7 bases of the junction unmatched. This CDR3 spans 12 amino acids. Together with reference TRBV28 and TRBJ1-1, the CDR3 gives the full variable domain: DVKVTQSSRYLVKRTGEKVFLECVQDMDHENMFWYRQDPGLGLRLIYFSYDVKMKEKGDIPEGYSVSREKKERFSLILESASTNQTSMYLCASSKMDREAFFGQGTRLTVV.

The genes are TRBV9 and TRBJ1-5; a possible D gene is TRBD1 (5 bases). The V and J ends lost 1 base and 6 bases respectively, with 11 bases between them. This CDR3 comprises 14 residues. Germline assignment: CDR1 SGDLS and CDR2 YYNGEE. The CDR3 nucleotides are TGTGCCAGCAGCGTATCGGGGGAGGGTCAGCCCCAGCATTTT. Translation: CASSVSGEGQPQHF.

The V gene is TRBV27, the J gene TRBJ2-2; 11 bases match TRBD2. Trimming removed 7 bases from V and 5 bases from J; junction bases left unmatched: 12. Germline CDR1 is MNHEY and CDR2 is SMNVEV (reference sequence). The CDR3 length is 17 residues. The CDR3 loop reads CASNPSSGRDKTGELFF. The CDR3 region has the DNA TGTGCCAGCAACCCCAGTAGCGGGAGGGATAAGACCGGGGAGCTGTTTTTT.

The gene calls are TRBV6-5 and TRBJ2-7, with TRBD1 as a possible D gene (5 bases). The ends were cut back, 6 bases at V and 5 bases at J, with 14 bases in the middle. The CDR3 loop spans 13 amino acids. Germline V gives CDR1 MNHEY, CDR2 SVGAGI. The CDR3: CASRRGAVHEQYF. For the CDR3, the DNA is TGTGCCAGCAGAAGGGGCGCGGTGCACGAGCAGTACTTC.

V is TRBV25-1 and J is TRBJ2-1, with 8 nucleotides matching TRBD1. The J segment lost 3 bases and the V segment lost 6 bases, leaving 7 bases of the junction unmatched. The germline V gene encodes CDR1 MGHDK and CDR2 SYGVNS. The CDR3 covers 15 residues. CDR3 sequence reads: CASRGGQGGYNEQFF. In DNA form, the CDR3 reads TGTGCCAGCAGGGGAGGACAGGGAGGCTACAATGAGCAGTTCTTC.